These 16 T cell receptor beta chains came from one sample sequenced in a study of T cell clonotyping in hematopoietic cell transplantation. As for time point: recipient sample about 28 days before transplant, after cytoreduction. Sequencing used immunoSEQ multiplex PCR; TCRdb keeps in-frame clones, though not all of them. The sample lists tens of thousands of clones, just over 85% occurring once. Sequencing used peripheral blood mononuclear cells, obtained before stem cell transplant. The receptors stem from a man aged 55 to 70 with biphenotypic leukemia. Some clones in this sample may be carry-over from other donors' samples.

In this sample, this clone turned up a few times. J is TRBJ2-7 and V is TRBV2; 9 positions agree with TRBD2. V lost 6 bases, J lost 3 bases, and 0 bases stayed unmatched. Per germline, CDR1 SNHLY and CDR2 FYNNEI. CDR3 length equals 12 residues. The CDR3 coding sequence is TGTGCCAGCAGACTAGCGGGCTACGAGCAGTACTTC. Protein: CASRLAGYEQYF. Drawing the rest from reference TRBV2 and TRBJ2-7, the complete variable domain is EPEVTQTPSHQVTQMGQEVILRCVPISNHLYFYWYRQILGQKVEFLVSFYNNEISEKSEIFDDQFSVERPDGSNFTLKIRSTKLEDSAMYFCASRLAGYEQYFGPGTRLTVT.

The V gene is TRBV27, the J gene TRBJ1-1; tentatively, D is TRBD1 (6 bases). The V end was cut by 7 bases, the J end by 1 base, with 13 bases between. This CDR3 has 14 amino acids. Germline V gives CDR1 MNHEY, CDR2 SMNVEV (reference sequence). CDR3 bases: TGTGCCAGCATGTCCAGGGGCTGGAACACTGAAGCTTTCTTT. Translation gives CASMSRGWNTEAFF.

V gene TRBV19 combines with J gene TRBJ1-1; maybe TRBD1 (6 bases). V was shortened by 4 bases and J by 1 base, with 16 bases between the two germline ends. This CDR3 is 16 amino acids long. Germline-derived CDR1 and CDR2 are LNHDA and SQIVND (reference sequence). Written as DNA, the CDR3 is TGTGCCAGTAGTAGGGGGCCCTCAAATGGGAACACTGAAGCTTTCTTT. Translating it yields CASSRGPSNGNTEAFF.

The J gene is TRBJ2-2, the V gene TRBV30, with D perhaps TRBD1 (5 bases). CDR1 is GTSNPN, CDR2 SVGIG, per germline (reference sequence). Trimming removed 2 bases from V and 0 bases from J, with 13 bases in between. The length of the CDR3 is 16 residues. CDR3 DNA: TGTGCCTGGAGTCCCGACAGCCTCACGAACACCGGGGAGCTGTTTTTT. Protein: CAWSPDSLTNTGELFF.

The V gene is TRBV30, the J gene TRBJ2-2; D not certain. The CDR3 runs to 16 residues. V was cut by 0 bases and J by 2 bases, with 13 bases left in between. From germline, CDR1 is GTSNPN and CDR2 SVGIG (reference sequence). CDR3 amino acids: CAWSVRDIFNTGELFF. CDR3 DNA: TGTGCCTGGAGTGTACGTGACATATTCAACACCGGGGAGCTGTTTTTT.

This rearrangement joins TRBV6-6 to TRBJ2-3; perhaps TRBD2 as D (6 bases). CDR1 is MNHNY, CDR2 SVGAGI, per germline (reference sequence). The V end lost 6 bases, the J end lost 7 bases, and 17 bases lay between the germline ends. The CDR3 contains 14 residues. CDR3 sequence: CASSPNLSGNTQYF. The CDR3, as DNA: TGTGCCAGCAGCCCCAACCTTAGCGGAAATACGCAGTATTTT.

The chain has TRBV2 and TRBJ2-4; tentatively, D is TRBD2 (7 bases). Germline CDR1 is SNHLY and CDR2 is FYNNEI. This CDR3 contains 16 residues. Trimming took 2 bases from V and 0 from J, leaving 11 bases between them. The CDR3 protein is CASSERGGVAKNIQYF. The CDR3 coding sequence is TGTGCCAGCAGTGAAAGGGGGGGGGTAGCCAAAAACATTCAGTACTTC.

The V and J genes are TRBV6-6 and TRBJ2-7; maybe TRBD2 (6 bases). Looked up from germline, CDR1 is MNHNY and CDR2 is SVGAGI (reference sequence). The CDR3 length is 13 residues. The germline V and J ends were trimmed by 8 bases and 2 bases, with 13 bases remaining between them. Written as DNA, the CDR3 is TGTGCCAGCGTTAGACCGGGGGCCTACGAGCAGTACTTC. It yields the protein CASVRPGAYEQYF.

The chain employs TRBV13 and TRBJ2-7; D is possibly TRBD1 or TRBD2 (5 bases each). Deletions cut 0 bases from V and 3 bases from J, with 9 bases between. From germline, CDR1 is PRHDT and CDR2 FYEKMQ (reference sequence). CDR3 length: 14 residues. The CDR3 protein is CASSLGGDSYEQYF. The CDR3 bases are TGTGCCAGCAGCTTAGGGGGGGATAGCTACGAGCAGTACTTC. Based on the CDR3 plus reference TRBV13 and TRBJ2-7, the full variable domain is AAGVIQSPRHLIKEKRETATLKCYPIPRHDTVYWYQQGPGQDPQFLISFYEKMQSDKGSIPDRFSAQQFSDYHSELNMSSLELGDSALYFCASSLGGDSYEQYFGPGTRLTVT.

This chain connects TRBV14 to TRBJ2-5, with a weak D call TRBD1 (6 bases). V lost 3 bases and J lost 4, with 15 bases in between. This CDR3 comprises 15 residues. Germline loops: CDR1 SGHDN, CDR2 FVKESK. CDR3 residues: CASSQQTGLGETQYF. CDR3 nucleotide sequence: TGTGCCAGCAGCCAGCAAACAGGGCTTGGAGAGACCCAGTACTTC.

This chain links TRBV4-3 with TRBJ2-6; D unclear. The CDR3 extends over 16 amino acids. Germline lookup yields CDR1 LGHNA and CDR2 YSLEER. Trimming removed 1 base at V and 1 base at J, with 8 bases between. For the CDR3, the DNA is TGCGCCAGCAGCCAAGGGCTGGGGTCTGGGGCCAACGTCCTGACTTTC. This sequence encodes CASSQGLGSGANVLTF.

CDR3 nucleotide sequence: TGTGCCAGCAGTGAAGTAGCGGGGGAGGTTTACGCTACCTACGAGCAGTACTTC. Translated: CASSEVAGEVYATYEQYF. The chain couples TRBV27 to TRBJ2-7; TRBD2 agrees at 9 bases. The CDR3 is made up of 18 amino acids. The germline CDR1 and CDR2 sequences are MNHEY and SMNVEV (reference sequence). V lost 5 bases, J lost 2 bases, and 16 bases stayed unmatched.

This clone showed up just a few times. The chain employs TRBV5-4 and TRBJ2-7; D might be TRBD2 (7 bases). This CDR3 spans 14 amino acids. Deletions cut 4 bases from V and 6 bases from J, with 17 bases between. Germline V lookup: CDR1 SGHNT, CDR2 YYREEE (reference sequence). The CDR3 loop reads CASSEGGRLSEQYF. For the CDR3, the DNA is TGTGCCAGCAGCGAGGGGGGGCGCTTGTCCGAGCAGTACTTC.

The chain has TRBV19 and TRBJ2-6; D possibly corresponds to TRBD2 (5 bases). The CDR3 is 16 amino acids. V lost 3 bases and J 2 bases, leaving 11 bases between the germline ends. The germline V gene encodes CDR1 LNHDA and CDR2 SQIVND (reference sequence). CDR3 in amino acids: CASSMASGTGANVLTF. The CDR3 DNA is TGTGCCAGTAGTATGGCCAGCGGAACTGGGGCCAACGTCCTGACTTTC. Drawing the rest from reference TRBV19 and TRBJ2-6, the complete variable domain is DGGITQSPKYLFRKEGQNVTLSCEQNLNHDAMYWYRQDPGQGLRLIYYSQIVNDFQKGDIAEGYSVSREKKESFPLTVTSAQKNPTAFYLCASSMASGTGANVLTFGAGSRLTVL.

The chain links TRBV28 to TRBJ2-1; D is uncertain. CDR3 length equals 13 residues. The germline V gene encodes CDR1 MDHEN and CDR2 SYDVKM. V lost 1 base to trimming and J lost 9 bases, with 10 bases between them. CDR3 protein: CASSLYGASEQFF. The CDR3 DNA sequence: TGTGCCAGCAGTTTATACGGAGCGTCTGAGCAGTTCTTC.

This chain links TRBV19 with TRBJ2-7, with a tentative D call TRBD1 (5 bases). The CDR3 consists of 18 residues. The V gene lost 3 bases and the J gene lost 3 bases, with 24 bases spanning the gap. From germline, CDR1 is LNHDA and CDR2 SQIVND (reference sequence). CDR3 sequence (DNA): TGTGCCAGTAGTATTCTTCGACGTTGGGGCAGGGCCATCTACGAGCAGTACTTC. Encoded protein: CASSILRRWGRAIYEQYF.